This T cell receptor (beta chain) originates from a study of metastatic and nonmetastatic thyroid tumors. On the study more broadly: Repertoire comparisons spanned blood and tumor or nodule tissue from malignant and benign thyroid patients. General observations from the study: As reported, TCR beta diversity in blood and tumor was significantly higher in malignant thyroid tumors than in benign nodules.

Until they underwent thyroid surgery, no patient had received any treatment. About this clone itself: The antigen remains undetermined.

In the authors' workflow: The distant-metastasis classifier for papillary thyroid cancer was built from CDR3 differences across clinicopathological groups. TCRdb re-processed the PCR reads through MiXCR. The V and J calls, along with clone size, are taken from TCRdb and not from the paper's own processing. The table includes 20,000 to 25,000 clones, over 30% detected once. The CDR3 consists of 13 residues. Germline loops: CDR1 DFQATT, CDR2 SNEGSKA (reference sequence). This sequence was found in a female donor with papillary thyroid cancer or a benign thyroid nodule (not recorded which). Some clones in this sample may be carry-over from other donors' samples. The chain carries TRBV20-1 and TRBJ2-7; weak D call: TRBD1 (6 bases). The J call is uncertain, as TRBJ2-5 better fits the DNA end. The material sequenced was blood. In DNA form, the CDR3 reads TGCAGTGCTCAATACCCAGGGGTAGAGACCCAGTACTTC. It codes for CSAQYPGVETQYF.